A single sample gave rise to the 14 T cell receptor beta chains below, sequenced in a study of T cells in Graves' hyperthyroidism and ophthalmopathy. Amplified TCR beta CDR3 regions came from RNA transcripts. Carried out on the TCR CDR3, a first-round RT-PCR used the HTBI primer set. TCRdb passed the multiplex PCR reads through MiXCR, listing each CDR3 protein once. The sample contains over 250,000 distinct CDR3 sequences, about 25% of which appear only once. The sequenced material came from blood. These receptors were taken from a middle-aged man with Graves' hyperthyroidism that later progressed to Graves' ophthalmopathy.

This clonotype was detected many times. The V call is TRBV9, the J call TRBJ1-2, with D possibly TRBD1 on 6 matching bases. V was clipped by 4 bases and J by 8 bases, with 18 bases between them. The CDR3 has 14 residues. Looked up from germline, CDR1 is SGDLS and CDR2 is YYNGEE. The CDR3 sequence: CASSHTGSPWGYTF. CDR3 in DNA: TGTGCCAGCAGCCATACAGGGTCCCCTTGGGGCTACACCTTC.

This sequence joins TRBV28 and TRBJ2-6; no clear D gene. The V and J ends lost 4 bases and 0 bases respectively, with 10 bases between them. The CDR3 is 16 amino acids. The germline CDR1 and CDR2 sequences are MDHEN and SYDVKM. The CDR3 loop is CASSSTGNSGANVLTF. The CDR3 DNA reads as TGTGCCAGCAGTTCGACGGGTAACTCTGGGGCCAACGTCCTGACTTTC.

The chain carries TRBV29-1 and TRBJ1-1; D might be TRBD1 (5 bases). The CDR3 is made up of 13 amino acids. Between the trimmed V and J ends, which lost 4 bases and 2 bases, there was a span of 11 bases. Germline V CDR1 and CDR2: SQVTM, ANQGSEA. CDR3 in amino acids: CSVARGSNTEAFF. The CDR3, as DNA: TGCAGCGTTGCGAGGGGTTCAAACACTGAAGCTTTCTTT.

This clonotype was detected many times. This chain joins TRBV5-1 and TRBJ1-1, with D perhaps TRBD1 (5 bases). V shed 0 bases and J shed 5 bases, with 11 bases lying between them. The germline V gene has CDR1 SGHRS and CDR2 YFSETQ. CDR3 length equals 14 residues. The CDR3 reads CASSLVAGRTEAFF. In DNA, the CDR3 is TGCGCCAGCAGCTTGGTGGCAGGGCGGACTGAAGCTTTCTTT. Filled out from reference TRBV5-1 and TRBJ1-1, the complete variable domain reads KAGVTQTPRYLIKTRGQQVTLSCSPISGHRSVSWYQQTPGQGLQFLFEYFSETQRNKGNFPGRFSGRQFSNSRSEMNVSTLELGDSALYLCASSLVAGRTEAFFGQGTRLTVV.

This clonotype was counted at least ten times. V usage is TRBV6-5 and J usage is TRBJ1-2; 10 bases fit TRBD1. Trimming took 0 bases from V and 5 from J; bases not matched to a gene: 0. In germline, CDR1 is MNHEY, CDR2 SVGAGI. This CDR3 has 14 amino acids. DNA of the CDR3: TGTGCCAGCAGTTACTCGGGACAGGGGTATGGCTACACCTTC. Protein: CASSYSGQGYGYTF.

The chain links TRBV19 to TRBJ2-7; 7 nucleotides line up with TRBD1. Germline CDR1 LNHDA, CDR2 SQIVND (reference sequence). The ends lost 7 bases at V and 0 bases at J; junction bases unmatched: 12. The length of the CDR3 is 16 residues. CDR3 in DNA: TGTGCCAGTACCCCGGGGTGGGGACAGCTCTCCTACGAGCAGTACTTC. Encoded protein: CASTPGWGQLSYEQYF.

There are many counts of this clonotype. The rearrangement uses TRBV20-1 and TRBJ2-2; tentative D call: TRBD2 (6 bases). V dropped 1 base and J dropped 5 bases, with 14 bases sitting between them. The CDR3 is made up of 15 amino acids. Germline CDR1 DFQATT, CDR2 SNEGSKA (reference sequence). Written as DNA, the CDR3 is TGCAGTGCTAGAGTGAGGGCGGGGCGGACCGGGGAGCTGTTTTTT. Its translation is CSARVRAGRTGELFF.

The chain uses TRBV6-5 and TRBJ1-1, with D unresolved. The V gene's germline CDR1 is MNHEY and CDR2 SVGAGI. V was cut by 4 bases and J by 6 bases, with 9 bases left in between. The CDR3 runs to 12 residues. The CDR3 is CASSLGSAEAFF. The CDR3 DNA follows: TGTGCCAGCAGTTTGGGGTCTGCTGAAGCTTTCTTT.

This clonotype showed up many times. The chain uses TRBV28 and TRBJ2-7; D not certain. Germline V gives CDR1 MDHEN, CDR2 SYDVKM. The V gene lost 0 bases and the J gene lost 0 bases, with 6 bases spanning the gap. This CDR3 region has 14 residues. CDR3 sequence: CASSLWRSSYEQYF. CDR3 DNA: TGTGCCAGCAGTTTATGGCGGAGCTCCTACGAGCAGTACTTC.

This clonotype appeared a few times. The rearrangement uses TRBV20-1 and TRBJ2-7; perhaps TRBD1 as D (5 bases). The CDR3 consists of 12 residues. Per the germline V gene, CDR1 is DFQATT and CDR2 is SNEGSKA (reference sequence). V lost 6 bases, J lost 0 bases, and 9 bases lay in between. CDR3 protein: CSATDNSYEQYF. CDR3 sequence (DNA): TGCAGTGCGACGGACAACTCCTACGAGCAGTACTTC.

This clonotype was detected many times. The J gene is TRBJ1-5, the V gene TRBV6-1; TRBD1 is a possible D gene (6 bases). The CDR3 is made up of 17 amino acids. V was clipped by 8 bases and J by 2 bases, with 22 bases between them. The germline V gene encodes CDR1 MNHNS and CDR2 SASEGT. The CDR3, as DNA: TGTGCCAGCTCCCTAACTCCGAACAGGGCTGGCAATCAGCCCCAGCATTTT. Encoded protein: CASSLTPNRAGNQPQHF.

This clonotype was counted at least ten times. The chain links TRBV5-1 to TRBJ2-5, with D uncertain. Trimming took off 0 bases at V and 2 bases at J, with 11 bases between the two ends. The CDR3 is made up of 15 amino acids. Germline values: CDR1 SGHRS, CDR2 YFSETQ. In nucleotides, the CDR3 is TGCGCCAGCAGCTTGGGTGTGGTCACACAAGAGACCCAGTACTTC. As protein: CASSLGVVTQETQYF. Full variable domain (remainder filled in from reference TRBV5-1 and TRBJ2-5): KAGVTQTPRYLIKTRGQQVTLSCSPISGHRSVSWYQQTPGQGLQFLFEYFSETQRNKGNFPGRFSGRQFSNSRSEMNVSTLELGDSALYLCASSLGVVTQETQYFGPGTRLLVL.

This clonotype was counted ten times or more. The chain couples TRBV12-3 or TRBV12-4 to TRBJ1-3; the D gene is possibly TRBD1 (5 bases). The V end lost 1 base, the J end lost 2 bases, and 9 bases lay between the germline ends. The CDR3 runs 15 residues. CDR3: CASSLVGAAGNTIYF. The CDR3 DNA sequence: TGTGCCAGCAGTTTAGTTGGGGCCGCTGGAAACACCATATATTTT.

This clonotype occurred many times. The rearrangement joins TRBV7-9 to TRBJ2-5, with D hard to call. The CDR3 spans 14 residues. Deletions cut 1 base from V and 1 base from J, with 7 bases between. Germline assignment: CDR1 SEHNR and CDR2 FQNEAQ (reference sequence). Here the CDR3 DNA reads TGTGCCAGCAGCTTAGGCGTTCCCCAAGAGACCCAGTACTTC. It specifies CASSLGVPQETQYF.